These T cell receptor beta chains were read from a single sample in a study of response to subunit inactivated influenza vaccine. TCRdb re-called the RT-PCR reads with MiXCR, one entry per CDR3 protein. The profile shows roughly 700,000 distinct CDR3 sequences, around 14% of them singletons. The source material was PBMCs from blood, sampled approximately 15 days before vaccination. The receptors come from a man aged 50-59 years who received an inactivated influenza vaccine. CDR3s include the opening cysteine and the closing phenylalanine or tryptophan. The D gene is left open where the match is weak. Size is omitted from some rows. Given values are once, few, many or a class for expanded clones.

DNA	CDR3	size	V	J	D
TGTGCCAGCAGTTACTCGACTCTCCGTCCCCAAGGGGCCTCTGGAAACACCATATATTTT	CASSYSTLRPQGASGNTIYF	-	TRBV6-2/TRBV6-3	TRBJ1-3	-
TGTGCCAGCTCGGCACAGAGGAGAACTAGCTCCTACAATGAGCAGTTCTTC	CASSAQRRTSSYNEQFF	few	TRBV18	TRBJ2-1	-
TGTGCCAGCAGCCGGGGACAGGGGGGTGTAGAGCAGTACTTC	CASSRGQGGVEQYF	few	TRBV7-9	TRBJ2-7	TRBD1
TGTGCCAGCAGCTCGCCTACTCGCTACGAGCAGTACTTC	CASSSPTRYEQYF	-	TRBV7-9	TRBJ2-7	-
TGTGCCAGCAGTTACTCGACAAAGGGGAGCGGGAGTGGAGGCAATGAGCAGTTCTTC	CASSYSTKGSGSGGNEQFF	few	TRBV6-7	TRBJ2-1	TRBD2
TGTGCCAGCCTCTTGGGAGAGGGAACCTACGAGCAGTACTTC	CASLLGEGTYEQYF	many	TRBV5-5	TRBJ2-7	-
TGTGCCAGCAGCCAGTATGGATATAGCTCCTACAATGAGCAGTTCTTC	CASSQYGYSSYNEQFF	-	TRBV3-1	TRBJ2-1	-
TGTGCCAGCAGCGTAGATTCGGGCGAGCAGTACTTC	CASSVDSGEQYF	-	TRBV9	TRBJ2-7	-
TGCGCCAGCAGGTTGGGAGGGCGGTACATCCTTGAAGCTTTCTTT	CASRLGGRYILEAFF	-	TRBV5-1	TRBJ1-1	-
TGTGCCAGCAGCGTAGGTGGGGGCAGCACCGGGGAGCTGTTTTTT	CASSVGGGSTGELFF	few	TRBV9	TRBJ2-2	-
TGCGCCAGCGTCGAATCCCCCCGGGCACAGAGGGGGGAGCTGTTTTTT	CASVESPRAQRGELFF	-	TRBV5-1	TRBJ2-2	-
TGTGCCAGCAGTTTAGGGGGCAACGGCTACACCTTC	CASSLGGNGYTF	few	TRBV12-3/TRBV12-4	TRBJ1-2	-
TGTGCCAGCAGTTACCCGCGCGGGAGTATCGACAATGAGCAGTTCTTC	CASSYPRGSIDNEQFF	few	TRBV6-2/TRBV6-3	TRBJ2-1	TRBD2
TGTGCCAGCAGACACCCCGGGGGTTGGAGGGAGACCCAGTACTTC	CASRHPGGWRETQYF	few	TRBV28	TRBJ2-5	-
TGTGCCAGCAGCTTACGGGAGGGCCACTACGAGCAGTACTTC	CASSLREGHYEQYF	-	TRBV7-2	TRBJ2-7	TRBD2
TGTGCCAGCAGAGCCGGGACAGGGGTTTACAATGAGCAGTTCTTC	CASRAGTGVYNEQFF	few	TRBV7-9	TRBJ2-1	TRBD1
TGTGCCAGCAGTTATTCCGTGTCAGTCGGGGCCAACGTCCTGACTTTC	CASSYSVSVGANVLTF	many	TRBV6-5	TRBJ2-6	-
TGTGCCAGCAGCCAAGTTCCGGGGTACGAGCAGTACTTC	CASSQVPGYEQYF	many	TRBV3-1	TRBJ2-7	-
TGTGCCAGCAGTCCGTCCGTCGGTGAAGCTTTCTTT	CASSPSVGEAFF	-	TRBV6-2/TRBV6-3	TRBJ1-1	-
TGCGCCAGCAGCTTGGGGAGGAACCAAGAGACCCAGTACTTC	CASSLGRNQETQYF	many	TRBV5-1	TRBJ2-5	-
TGTGCCAGCAGTGCAACTAGCGGGATACCACCGGGGGAGACCCAGTACTTC	CASSATSGIPPGETQYF	few	TRBV2	TRBJ2-5	TRBD2
TGTGCCAGCAGTTTTGAAAGGGTACGACAGCCCCAGCATTTT	CASSFERVRQPQHF	few	TRBV12-3/TRBV12-4	TRBJ1-5	-